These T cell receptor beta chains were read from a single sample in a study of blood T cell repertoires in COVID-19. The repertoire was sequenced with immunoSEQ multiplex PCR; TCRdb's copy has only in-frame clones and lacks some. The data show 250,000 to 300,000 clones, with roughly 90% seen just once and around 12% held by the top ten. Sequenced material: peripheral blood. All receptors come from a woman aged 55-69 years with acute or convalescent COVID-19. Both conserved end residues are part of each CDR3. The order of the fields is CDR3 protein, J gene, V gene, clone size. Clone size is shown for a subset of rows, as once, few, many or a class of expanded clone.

cdr3_aa: CASSPRSQAGLAQSSPLHF; j_call: TRBJ1-6; v_call: TRBV18; clone_size: .
cdr3_aa: CASVPGANYGYTF; j_call: TRBJ1-2; v_call: TRBV28; clone_size: .
cdr3_aa: CASVQGAYGTGELFF; j_call: TRBJ2-2; v_call: TRBV2; clone_size: once
cdr3_aa: CASSYTGGRQPQHF; j_call: TRBJ1-5; v_call: TRBV7-2; clone_size: .
cdr3_aa: CATLRGVTEAFF; j_call: TRBJ1-1; v_call: TRBV28; clone_size: .
cdr3_aa: CASSPLAGVQYF; j_call: TRBJ2-4; v_call: TRBV7-9; clone_size: .
cdr3_aa: CASSQGVDRADQPQHF; j_call: TRBJ1-5; v_call: TRBV4-3; clone_size: few
cdr3_aa: CASSQDLKKSKEQPQHF; j_call: TRBJ1-5; v_call: TRBV3-1/TRBV3-2; clone_size: .
cdr3_aa: CASSLGLGTATGELFF; j_call: TRBJ2-2; v_call: TRBV5-1; clone_size: .
cdr3_aa: CASSGQGNTEAFF; j_call: TRBJ1-1; v_call: TRBV7-2; clone_size: few
cdr3_aa: CASSLGLADNYNEQFF; j_call: TRBJ2-1; v_call: TRBV7-9; clone_size: .
cdr3_aa: CASSPRQGTYEQYF; j_call: TRBJ2-7; v_call: TRBV9; clone_size: .
cdr3_aa: CASSSSSNTEAFF; j_call: TRBJ1-1; v_call: TRBV11-3; clone_size: few
cdr3_aa: CAWSNGLEQPQHF; j_call: TRBJ1-5; v_call: TRBV30; clone_size: .
cdr3_aa: CASRVEVGGYTF; j_call: TRBJ1-2; v_call: TRBV6-5; clone_size: .
cdr3_aa: CASRLQGIGELFF; j_call: TRBJ2-2; v_call: TRBV12-3/TRBV12-4; clone_size: .
cdr3_aa: CASSRPGPGTEAFF; j_call: TRBJ1-1; v_call: TRBV7-2; clone_size: .
cdr3_aa: CAWRGQVSNQPQHF; j_call: TRBJ1-5; v_call: TRBV30; clone_size: few
cdr3_aa: CASRASGYPEHYNSPLHF; j_call: TRBJ1-6; v_call: TRBV7-2; clone_size: once
cdr3_aa: CASGSGNFNEQFF; j_call: TRBJ2-1; v_call: TRBV7-3; clone_size: once
cdr3_aa: CASSLDGTAQETQYF; j_call: TRBJ2-5; v_call: TRBV5-1; clone_size: .
cdr3_aa: CASSLSTSGSNEQFF; j_call: TRBJ2-1; v_call: TRBV5-1; clone_size: .
cdr3_aa: CASSRDSSYEQYF; j_call: TRBJ2-7; v_call: TRBV27; clone_size: once
cdr3_aa: CASSQVGQGNGNTIYF; j_call: TRBJ1-3; v_call: TRBV4-3; clone_size: .
cdr3_aa: CASSQPTSGAYEQYF; j_call: TRBJ2-7; v_call: TRBV3-1/TRBV3-2; clone_size: .
cdr3_aa: CASSPLAGGGVDTQYF; j_call: TRBJ2-3; v_call: TRBV7-8; clone_size: .
cdr3_aa: CASSAGYSGNTIYF; j_call: TRBJ1-3; v_call: TRBV28; clone_size: once
cdr3_aa: CAWADRGSNQPQHF; j_call: TRBJ1-5; v_call: TRBV30; clone_size: .
cdr3_aa: CASSRTSGRENNEQFF; j_call: TRBJ2-1; v_call: TRBV7-9; clone_size: .
cdr3_aa: CASSPGTGGYTF; j_call: TRBJ1-2; v_call: TRBV18; clone_size: .
cdr3_aa: CASSPGGYEQYF; j_call: TRBJ2-7; v_call: TRBV12-3/TRBV12-4; clone_size: .
cdr3_aa: CASSYNKDFYGYTF; j_call: TRBJ1-2; v_call: TRBV6-2/TRBV6-3; clone_size: .
cdr3_aa: CASSSVPGLGTNEKLFF; j_call: TRBJ1-4; v_call: TRBV5-5; clone_size: .
cdr3_aa: CASSPNTVSSYNSPLHF; j_call: TRBJ1-6; v_call: TRBV4-2; clone_size: .
cdr3_aa: CAWMAGSGNTIYF; j_call: TRBJ1-3; v_call: TRBV30; clone_size: .
cdr3_aa: CASSWTSGGIADTQYF; j_call: TRBJ2-3; v_call: TRBV6-2/TRBV6-3; clone_size: .
cdr3_aa: CSADRNTEAFF; j_call: TRBJ1-1; v_call: TRBV20-1; clone_size: .
cdr3_aa: CASSYSREGIYEQYF; j_call: TRBJ2-7; v_call: TRBV6-5; clone_size: .
cdr3_aa: CASHRTLAGVTNTGELFF; j_call: TRBJ2-2; v_call: TRBV18; clone_size: .
cdr3_aa: CASSLESGGSTDTQYF; j_call: TRBJ2-3; v_call: TRBV7-9; clone_size: .
cdr3_aa: CASRGAGNTGELFF; j_call: TRBJ2-2; v_call: TRBV6-5; clone_size: .
cdr3_aa: CASSPTGTVLRETQYF; j_call: TRBJ2-5; v_call: TRBV27; clone_size: once
cdr3_aa: CASSLADRGNEKLFF; j_call: TRBJ1-4; v_call: TRBV5-1; clone_size: .
cdr3_aa: CASRLATDTQYF; j_call: TRBJ2-3; v_call: TRBV3-1/TRBV3-2; clone_size: once
cdr3_aa: CASSLGGWKRELENTGELFF; j_call: TRBJ2-2; v_call: TRBV13; clone_size: .
cdr3_aa: CASYGTSGSRSYNEQFF; j_call: TRBJ2-1; v_call: TRBV19; clone_size: .
cdr3_aa: CASRGFDEQYF; j_call: TRBJ2-7; v_call: TRBV28; clone_size: .
cdr3_aa: CASSPDRRNTIYF; j_call: TRBJ1-3; v_call: TRBV5-4; clone_size: .
cdr3_aa: CASSIEGTGAKNIQYF; j_call: TRBJ2-4; v_call: TRBV19; clone_size: once
cdr3_aa: CAKGLANTGELFF; j_call: TRBJ2-2; v_call: TRBV7-9; clone_size: .
cdr3_aa: CASSGQGYQETQYF; j_call: TRBJ2-5; v_call: TRBV5-1; clone_size: .
cdr3_aa: CASSLRRSNTGELFF; j_call: TRBJ2-2; v_call: TRBV7-7; clone_size: .
cdr3_aa: CASSPSGQDYSYEQYF; j_call: TRBJ2-7; v_call: TRBV19; clone_size: .
cdr3_aa: CASNFFGSGNEQFF; j_call: TRBJ2-1; v_call: TRBV19; clone_size: .
cdr3_aa: CATSDPERYYGYTF; j_call: TRBJ1-2; v_call: TRBV24-1; clone_size: .
cdr3_aa: CSAPDRGSYNEQFF; j_call: TRBJ2-1; v_call: TRBV29-1; clone_size: .